These 2 T cell receptor beta chains originate from one sample sequenced in a study of blood T cell repertoires in COVID-19. Data came from immunoSEQ multiplex PCR; TCRdb stores just in-frame clones and leaves some out. The data contain 55,000 to 90,000 clones, around 87% of them singletons. The sample taken for sequencing was peripheral blood. These receptors all stem from a man in his sixties or seventies with active COVID-19.

V is TRBV7-2 and J is TRBJ2-1, with TRBD2 matching 9 bases. J lost 9 bases, V lost 3 bases, and 6 bases had no gene match. CDR1 and CDR2 from the germline V gene are SGHTA and FQGNSA. The CDR3 is made up of 14 amino acids. In DNA, the CDR3 is TGTGCCAGCAGCTTGGGCGGGAGGGCCGGTGAGCAGTTCTTC. This encodes CASSLGGRAGEQFF.

This chain links TRBV9 with TRBJ2-2, with TRBD2 identical over 8 bases. Germline V gene sequence: CDR1 SGDLS, CDR2 YYNGEE. The CDR3 runs to 16 residues. V shed 3 bases and J 5 bases; nucleotides not matched to a gene: 9. The CDR3 is CASSGGAGGGTGELFF. CDR3 bases: TGTGCCAGCAGCGGTGGGGCGGGAGGTGGGACCGGGGAGCTGTTTTTT.